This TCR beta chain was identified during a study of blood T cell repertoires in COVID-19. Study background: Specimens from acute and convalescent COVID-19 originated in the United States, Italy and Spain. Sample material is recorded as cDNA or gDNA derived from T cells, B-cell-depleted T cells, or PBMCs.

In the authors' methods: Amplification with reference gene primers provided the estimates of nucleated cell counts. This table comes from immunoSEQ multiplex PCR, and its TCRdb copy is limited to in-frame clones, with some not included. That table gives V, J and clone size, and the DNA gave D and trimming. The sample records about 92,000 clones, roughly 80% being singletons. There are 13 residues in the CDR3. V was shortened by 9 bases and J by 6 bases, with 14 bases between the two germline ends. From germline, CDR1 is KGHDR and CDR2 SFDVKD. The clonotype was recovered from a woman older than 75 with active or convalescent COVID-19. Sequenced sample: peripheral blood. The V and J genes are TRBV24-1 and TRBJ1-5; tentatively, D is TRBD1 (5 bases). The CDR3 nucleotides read TGTGCCACCGGCCCTGGGGCTGGTCAGCCCCAGCATTTT. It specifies CATGPGAGQPQHF.